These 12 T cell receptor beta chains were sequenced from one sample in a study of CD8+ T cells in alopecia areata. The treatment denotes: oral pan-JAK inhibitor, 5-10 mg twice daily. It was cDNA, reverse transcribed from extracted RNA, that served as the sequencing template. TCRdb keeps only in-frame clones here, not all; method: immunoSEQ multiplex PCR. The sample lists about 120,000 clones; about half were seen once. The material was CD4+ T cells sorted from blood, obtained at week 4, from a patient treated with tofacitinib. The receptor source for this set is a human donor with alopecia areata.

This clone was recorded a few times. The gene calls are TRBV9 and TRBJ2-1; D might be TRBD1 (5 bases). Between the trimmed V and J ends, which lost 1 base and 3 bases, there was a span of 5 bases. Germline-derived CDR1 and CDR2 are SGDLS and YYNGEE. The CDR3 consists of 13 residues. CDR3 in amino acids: CASSVQGYNEQFF. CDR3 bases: TGTGCCAGCAGCGTACAGGGCTACAATGAGCAGTTCTTC.

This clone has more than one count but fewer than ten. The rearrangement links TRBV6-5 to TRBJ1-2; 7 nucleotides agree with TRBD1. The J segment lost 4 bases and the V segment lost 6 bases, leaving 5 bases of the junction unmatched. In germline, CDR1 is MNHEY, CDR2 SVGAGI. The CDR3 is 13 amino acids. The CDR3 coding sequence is TGTGCCAGCAGCCTGACAGGGCGCTATGGCTACACCTTC. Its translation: CASSLTGRYGYTF.

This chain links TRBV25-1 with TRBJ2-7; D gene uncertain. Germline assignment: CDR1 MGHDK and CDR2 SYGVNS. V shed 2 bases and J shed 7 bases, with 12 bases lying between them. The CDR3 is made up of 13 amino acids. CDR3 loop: CASSEINVREQYF. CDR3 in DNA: TGTGCCAGCAGTGAAATTAATGTACGGGAGCAGTACTTC.

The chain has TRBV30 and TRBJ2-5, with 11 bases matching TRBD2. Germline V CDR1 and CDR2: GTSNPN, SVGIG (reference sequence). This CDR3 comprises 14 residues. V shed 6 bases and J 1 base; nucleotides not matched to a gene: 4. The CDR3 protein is CACTGTSGQETQYF. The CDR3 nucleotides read TGTGCCTGTACCGGGACTAGCGGCCAAGAGACCCAGTACTTC.

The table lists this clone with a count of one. This CDR3 reads CAWSSRDSNQPQHF. The CDR3 nucleotides read TGTGCCTGGAGTTCGAGGGATAGCAATCAGCCCCAGCATTTT. The rearrangement uses TRBV30 and TRBJ1-5; D remains unclear. V lost 2 bases to trimming and J lost 0 bases, with 8 bases between them. CDR3 size: 14 residues. Germline values: CDR1 GTSNPN, CDR2 SVGIG (reference sequence).

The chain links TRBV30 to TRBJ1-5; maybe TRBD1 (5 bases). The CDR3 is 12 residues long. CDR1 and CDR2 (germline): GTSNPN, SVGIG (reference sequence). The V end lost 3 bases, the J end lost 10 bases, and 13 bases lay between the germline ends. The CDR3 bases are TGTGCCTGGAGGGGGGGAGGCGGACCCCAGCATTTT. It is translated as CAWRGGGGPQHF.

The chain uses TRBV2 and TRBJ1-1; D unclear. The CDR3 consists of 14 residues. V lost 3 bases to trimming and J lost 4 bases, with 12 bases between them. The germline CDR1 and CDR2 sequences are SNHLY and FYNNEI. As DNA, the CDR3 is TGTGCCAGCAGTGAGATCCGGACGGGCACTGAAGCTTTCTTT. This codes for CASSEIRTGTEAFF.

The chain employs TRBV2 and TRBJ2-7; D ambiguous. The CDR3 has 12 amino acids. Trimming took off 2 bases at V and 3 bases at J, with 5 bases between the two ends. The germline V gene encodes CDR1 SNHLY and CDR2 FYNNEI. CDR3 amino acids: CASSEWGYEQYF. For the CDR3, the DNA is TGTGCCAGCAGTGAATGGGGCTACGAGCAGTACTTC.

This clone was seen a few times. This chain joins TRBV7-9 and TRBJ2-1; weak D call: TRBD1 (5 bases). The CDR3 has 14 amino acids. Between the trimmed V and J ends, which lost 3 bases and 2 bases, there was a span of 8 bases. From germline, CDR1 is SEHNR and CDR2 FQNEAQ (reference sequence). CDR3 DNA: TGTGCCAGCAGCTTGGGGCCGACCTACAATGAGCAGTTCTTC. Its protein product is CASSLGPTYNEQFF.

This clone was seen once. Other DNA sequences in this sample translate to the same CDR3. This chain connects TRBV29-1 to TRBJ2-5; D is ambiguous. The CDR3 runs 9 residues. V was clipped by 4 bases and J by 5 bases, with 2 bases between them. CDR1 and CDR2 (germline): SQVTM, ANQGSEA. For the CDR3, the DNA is TGCAGCGTTGGGGAGACCCAGTACTTC. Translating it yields CSVGETQYF.

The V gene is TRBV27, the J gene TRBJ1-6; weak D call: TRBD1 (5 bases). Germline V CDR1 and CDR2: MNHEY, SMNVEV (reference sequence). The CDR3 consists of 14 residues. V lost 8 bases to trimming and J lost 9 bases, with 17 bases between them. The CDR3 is CASRPPRVVSPLHF. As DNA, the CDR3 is TGTGCCAGCCGCCCCCCCAGGGTAGTTTCACCCCTCCACTTT.

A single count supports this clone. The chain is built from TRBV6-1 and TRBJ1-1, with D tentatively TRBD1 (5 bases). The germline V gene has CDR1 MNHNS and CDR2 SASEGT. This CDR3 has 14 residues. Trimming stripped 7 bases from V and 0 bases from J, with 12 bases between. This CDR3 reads CASKVQGMNTEAFF. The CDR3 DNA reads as TGTGCCAGCAAGGTTCAGGGCATGAACACTGAAGCTTTCTTT.